This TCR beta chain originates from a study of blood T cells in healthy people across ages. Study results and caveats: A roughly linear fall in TCR beta diversity per million T cells was seen with increasing age.

CDR1 and CDR2 (germline): SGHTA, FQGNSA. The V end was cut by 6 bases, the J end by 0 bases, with 15 bases between. CDR3 length equals 15 residues. Next came a second PCR, run for about 7 to 12 cycles, which used a sample-barcoded 5' primer along with a J-beta primer mix. TCRdb re-derived calls from the 5' RACE reads in MiXCR, one entry per CDR3 protein. Of about 830,000 distinct CDR3 sequences listed, around 62% were seen once; the top ten hold about a quarter. Peripheral blood, roughly 9.3 milliliters per donor, was collected. About this clonotype: Antigen: not known.

The sequencing sample was made of blood. The receptor was isolated from a man aged 25 to 40 in good health. This sequence joins TRBV7-2 and TRBJ2-7; D unclear. The CDR3 loop reads CASRPSSSPSYEQYF. CDR3 DNA sequence: TGTGCCAGCAGGCCGTCCTCAAGCCCCTCCTACGAGCAGTACTTC.